These 27 T cell receptor beta chains share one sample of origin, sequenced in a study of T-cell memory formation after mild COVID-19. In TCRdb, the 5' RACE reads were re-called with MiXCR into one record per CDR3 protein. Here the sample spans 550,000 to 600,000 distinct CDR3 sequences, about 18% being singletons. Sequenced: PBMCs or a T cell subset sorted from them (not recorded which). The receptors derive from an adult woman who had mild COVID-19 (a few samples of this study predate the infection). Cell type and time point are not known.

This clonotype was observed a handful of times. The rearrangement uses TRBV7-2 and TRBJ1-5, with no clear D. The CDR3 length is 13 residues. The germline V and J ends were trimmed by 1 base and 7 bases, with 8 bases remaining between them. From germline, CDR1 is SGHTA and CDR2 FQGNSA. CDR3 residues: CASSLDVQQPQHF. CDR3 coding DNA: TGTGCCAGCAGCTTAGACGTGCAGCAGCCCCAGCATTTT. Together with reference TRBV7-2 and TRBJ1-5, the CDR3 gives the full variable domain: GAGVSQSPSNKVTEKGKDVELRCDPISGHTALYWYRQSLGQGLEFLIYFQGNSAPDKSGLPSDRFSAERTGGSVSTLTIQRTQQEDSAVYLCASSLDVQQPQHFGDGTRLSIL.

The CDR3 nucleotides read TGTGCCAGTAGTATAGGGAGACGGAATAGCAATCAGCCCCAGCATTTT. Translated: CASSIGRRNSNQPQHF. The chain carries TRBV19 and TRBJ1-5; D not certain. The germline V gene encodes CDR1 LNHDA and CDR2 SQIVND (reference sequence). The CDR3 is 16 residues long. Trimming left V 1 base short and J 0 bases short, with 10 bases between.

The sample holds one count of this clonotype. CDR3 DNA: TGTGCCAGCAGATTTCAGGGTGTCCACGAGCAGTACTTC. Protein product: CASRFQGVHEQYF. This rearrangement joins TRBV7-2 to TRBJ2-7; tentatively, D is TRBD1 (5 bases). V was trimmed by 6 bases and J by 5 bases, leaving 14 bases between them. Looked up from germline, CDR1 is SGHTA and CDR2 is FQGNSA. There are 13 residues in the CDR3.

Only a few counts were recorded for this clonotype. V gene TRBV20-1 combines with J gene TRBJ1-4, with D hard to call. From germline, CDR1 is DFQATT and CDR2 SNEGSKA (reference sequence). CDR3 size: 11 residues. Trimming took 3 bases from V and 7 from J, leaving 6 bases between them. The CDR3 here is CSASISEKLFF. For the CDR3, the DNA is TGCAGTGCTAGTATTAGTGAAAAACTGTTTTTT.

This clonotype was detected many times. The chain joins TRBV4-1 to TRBJ2-5; 11 bases line up with TRBD2. The CDR3 runs 19 residues. Germline values: CDR1 MGHRA, CDR2 YSYEKL. With V trimmed by 0 bases and J by 2 bases, 11 bases remained unmatched. The CDR3 loop reads CASSQDGFGGLAGQETQYF. The CDR3 DNA reads TGCGCCAGCAGCCAAGATGGATTCGGCGGACTAGCGGGTCAAGAGACCCAGTACTTC.

The CDR3 region has the DNA TGTGCCAGCAGCCACAATCCAGCGGTAGGATTATACAATGAGCAGTTCTTC. Its protein product is CASSHNPAVGLYNEQFF. This rearrangement joins TRBV9 to TRBJ2-1; maybe TRBD2 (5 bases). The CDR3 is made up of 17 amino acids. The germline V gene encodes CDR1 SGDLS and CDR2 YYNGEE. V lost 4 bases, J lost 4 bases, and 21 bases lay in between.

The V and J genes are TRBV7-2 and TRBJ1-1; 9 bases line up with TRBD1. This CDR3 is built from 14 residues. Losses at the gene ends were 5 bases for V and 7 bases for J; bases not matched to a gene: 8. Germline V gene data show CDR1 as SGHTA and CDR2 as FQGNSA. Here the CDR3 reads CASSQGQGKGEAFF. The DNA of the CDR3 is TGTGCCAGCAGCCAAGGACAGGGGAAGGGTGAAGCTTTCTTT. Combining the CDR3 with reference TRBV7-2 and TRBJ1-1 gives the whole variable domain GAGVSQSPSNKVTEKGKDVELRCDPISGHTALYWYRQSLGQGLEFLIYFQGNSAPDKSGLPSDRFSAERTGGSVSTLTIQRTQQEDSAVYLCASSQGQGKGEAFFGQGTRLTVV.

This clonotype was observed a few times. This rearrangement joins TRBV4-3 to TRBJ2-5; the D gene is possibly TRBD2 (6 bases). The V end lost 4 bases, the J end lost 4 bases, and 19 bases lay between the germline ends. This CDR3 comprises 16 residues. Germline CDR1 LGHNA, CDR2 YSLEER. CDR3 coding DNA: TGCGCCAGCAGCCTCTCCCTTGGTTTGGGGGGAGAGACCCAGTACTTC. Translating it yields CASSLSLGLGGETQYF.

The chain carries TRBV5-6 and TRBJ2-4; 10 bases are shared with TRBD1. Germline lookup yields CDR1 SGHDT and CDR2 YYEEEE. The CDR3 loop spans 13 amino acids. The J segment lost 8 bases and the V segment lost 2 bases, leaving 1 base of the junction unmatched. This chain's CDR3 is CASSFGQGDIQYF. The CDR3 region has the DNA TGTGCCAGCAGCTTTGGACAGGGGGACATTCAGTACTTC.

This clonotype was detected a few times. This chain links TRBV6-5 with TRBJ1-1; TRBD1 aligns across 8 bases. V was pared by 7 bases and J by 0 bases, with 7 bases of the junction left unmatched. Germline CDR1 is MNHEY and CDR2 is SVGAGI. The CDR3 has 15 amino acids. CDR3 sequence (DNA): TGTGCCAGCATCCGACAGGGGTTCATGAACACTGAAGCTTTCTTT. This translates into CASIRQGFMNTEAFF.

The V and J genes are TRBV4-1 and TRBJ2-2; weak D call: TRBD2 (6 bases). CDR1 is MGHRA, CDR2 YSYEKL, per germline. The CDR3 loop spans 16 amino acids. Trimming took 6 bases from V and 6 from J, leaving 20 bases between them. CDR3 bases: TGCGCCAGCAGTCTTCTCGGGGGAGATGAGTCCGGGGAGCTGTTTTTT. Translation: CASSLLGGDESGELFF.

The chain carries TRBV12-3 or TRBV12-4 and TRBJ2-3; TRBD1 matches 8 bases. The CDR3 extends over 15 amino acids. V dropped 6 bases and J dropped 5; count of bases not matched to a gene: 10. CDR3 in amino acids: CASSLTGTGLDTQYF. The CDR3 region has the DNA TGTGCCAGCAGCCTAACCGGGACAGGTCTAGATACGCAGTATTTT.

The rearrangement joins TRBV7-2 to TRBJ2-3, with 7 bases that match TRBD2. Germline V gene data show CDR1 as SGHTA and CDR2 as FQGNSA. The CDR3 spans 17 residues. The J segment lost 2 bases and the V segment lost 5 bases, leaving 13 bases of the junction unmatched. CDR3: CASSPIKSGANTDTQYF. The CDR3 nucleotides are TGTGCCAGCAGCCCCATAAAGAGCGGGGCAAACACAGATACGCAGTATTTT.

The chain combines TRBV24-1 with TRBJ2-1; perhaps TRBD1 as D (6 bases). CDR1 KGHDR and CDR2 SFDVKD come from the germline V gene. Trimming removed 0 bases from V and 5 bases from J, with 16 bases in between. The CDR3 runs 17 residues. This chain's CDR3 is CATSDLRAGETNNEQFF. The CDR3 nucleotides read TGTGCCACCAGTGATTTGCGGGCAGGGGAAACGAACAATGAGCAGTTCTTC.

CDR3 amino acids: CASSLNPSYEQYF. The CDR3 DNA reads as TGCGCCAGCAGCTTGAATCCCTCCTACGAGCAGTACTTC. This chain uses TRBV5-1 with TRBJ2-7; D gene unclear. Germline-derived CDR1 and CDR2 are SGHRS and YFSETQ. The CDR3 totals 13 residues. V was shortened by 1 base and J by 0 bases, with 5 bases between the two germline ends.

The chain joins TRBV7-6 to TRBJ1-3; D might be TRBD1 (5 bases). The ends were cut back, 4 bases at V and 3 bases at J, with 13 bases in the middle. From germline, CDR1 is SGHVS and CDR2 FNYEAQ. This CDR3 spans 15 amino acids. This CDR3 reads CASSSWGVVGNTIYF. CDR3 DNA sequence: TGTGCCAGCAGCTCCTGGGGGGTTGTTGGAAACACCATATATTTT.

The chain joins TRBV12-3 or TRBV12-4 to TRBJ1-2; possible D gene TRBD1, 6 bases. Trimming took off 5 bases at V and 4 bases at J, with 17 bases between the two ends. The CDR3 contains 15 residues. The CDR3 DNA is TGTGCCAGCAGTCCCCGGGCAGGGGTTATCTATGGCTACACCTTC. Protein product: CASSPRAGVIYGYTF.

This clonotype was seen a handful of times. The chain is built from TRBV5-1 and TRBJ2-7; a weak D match, TRBD2 (7 bases). Germline loops: CDR1 SGHRS, CDR2 YFSETQ. The CDR3 is made up of 15 amino acids. The ends were cut back, 3 bases at V and 6 bases at J, with 19 bases in the middle. DNA of the CDR3: TGCGCCAGCAGCTCCGGTGGGGGGGCGCCGGGCGAGCAGTACTTC. This translates into CASSSGGGAPGEQYF.

The chain employs TRBV20-1 and TRBJ2-7; TRBD2 agrees at 11 bases. The V and J ends lost 4 bases and 1 base, in that order; junction bases with no gene match: 3. The CDR3 consists of 14 residues. From germline, CDR1 is DFQATT and CDR2 SNEGSKA (reference sequence). DNA for the CDR3: TGCAGTGCTATCGGACTAGCGGGTTCCTACGAGCAGTACTTC. It yields the protein CSAIGLAGSYEQYF.

This clonotype was observed a handful of times. This chain connects TRBV5-6 to TRBJ2-3; no firm D call. From germline, CDR1 is SGHDT and CDR2 YYEEEE. The CDR3 has 12 residues. V shed 0 bases and J shed 11 bases, with 10 bases lying between them. CDR3 in amino acids: CASSLAVGRQYF. The CDR3 DNA sequence: TGTGCCAGCAGCTTGGCGGTCGGCAGGCAGTATTTT.

The V call is TRBV27, the J call TRBJ2-6, with unresolved D. Germline loops: CDR1 MNHEY, CDR2 SMNVEV (reference sequence). CDR3 size: 15 residues. Between the trimmed V and J ends, which lost 9 bases and 1 base, there was a span of 13 bases. CDR3 in amino acids: CASRTWPSGANVLTF. In DNA, the CDR3 is TGTGCCAGTAGGACGTGGCCTTCTGGGGCCAACGTCCTGACTTTC.

This clonotype was observed a few times. The V call is TRBV25-1, the J call TRBJ2-4; 8 bases map to TRBD1. V dropped 1 base and J dropped 7; count of bases not matched to a gene: 3. CDR3 length: 14 amino acids. CDR1 and CDR2 from the germline V gene are MGHDK and SYGVNS. CDR3 amino acids: CASSELYRGNIQYF. The CDR3, as DNA: TGTGCCAGCAGTGAATTATACAGGGGGAACATTCAGTACTTC.

This clonotype was counted ten times or more. The chain uses TRBV11-3 and TRBJ1-2; weak D call: TRBD1 (6 bases). Trimming shortened V by 3 bases and J by 8 bases, and 16 bases separated the two germline ends. This CDR3 has 14 residues. Germline V lookup: CDR1 SGHNT, CDR2 YENEEA. The CDR3 loop reads CASSFGTGLNGYTF. The CDR3 DNA sequence: TGTGCCAGCAGCTTCGGTACAGGGCTGAACGGCTACACCTTC.

V and J are TRBV14 and TRBJ2-1, with 7 positions matching TRBD1. The ends lost 2 bases at V and 8 bases at J; junction bases unmatched: 15. There are 17 residues in the CDR3. The V gene's germline CDR1 is SGHDN and CDR2 FVKESK. In DNA, the CDR3 is TGTGCCAGCAGCCAACTTTCGGTCCTGACAGGGTTTGATGAGCAGTTCTTC. Encoded protein: CASSQLSVLTGFDEQFF.

This clonotype was seen many times. The chain is built from TRBV14 and TRBJ1-3; D gene unclear. Germline values: CDR1 SGHDN, CDR2 FVKESK. The CDR3 sequence is 13 residues long. V was shortened by 5 bases and J by 0 bases, with 5 bases between the two germline ends. In DNA form, the CDR3 reads TGTGCCAGCAGCAGTAACTCTGGAAACACCATATATTTT. This encodes CASSSNSGNTIYF. The full variable domain, in which reference TRBV14 and TRBJ1-3 provide the parts outside the CDR3, is EAGVTQFPSHSVIEKGQTVTLRCDPISGHDNLYWYRRVMGKEIKFLLHFVKESKQDESGMPNNRFLAERTGGTYSTLKVQPAELEDSGVYFCASSSNSGNTIYFGEGSWLTVV.

This chain links TRBV5-1 with TRBJ1-1, with a tentative D call TRBD1 (5 bases). The V gene lost 7 bases and the J gene lost 4 bases, with 20 bases spanning the gap. Germline CDR1 SGHRS, CDR2 YFSETQ. The CDR3 totals 15 residues. This CDR3 is CASSGGETAGTEAFF. The CDR3 bases are TGCGCCAGCTCTGGAGGGGAAACCGCGGGCACTGAAGCTTTCTTT.

The chain combines TRBV6-8 with TRBJ2-5, with TRBD1 matching 10 bases. From germline, CDR1 is MNHGY and CDR2 SAAAGT. This CDR3 is 16 amino acids long. Germline trimming cut 2 bases from V and 1 base from J; bases unmatched to any gene: 4. The chain's CDR3 is CASSYPTGGRQETQYF. As DNA, the CDR3 is TGTGCCAGCAGTTACCCGACAGGGGGCCGCCAAGAGACCCAGTACTTC.